This T cell receptor (beta chain) was sequenced for a study of T cell changes during pregnancy in multiple sclerosis. Trimming removed 6 bases from V and 6 bases from J, with 11 bases in between. This CDR3 spans 13 amino acids. Per the germline V gene, CDR1 is SGHAT and CDR2 is FQNNGV. Repertoires were generated with immunoSEQ multiplex PCR, while TCRdb's copy carries only in-frame clones and drops some. The sample contains approximately 110,000 clones, 92% of which appear only once. The receptor comes from a female donor with multiple sclerosis, enrolled in a pregnancy study. The chain employs TRBV11-2 and TRBJ2-2; a possible D gene is TRBD1 (6 bases). Material: peripheral blood, obtained in the third trimester of pregnancy. The CDR3 spells CASSPRGAGELFF. The DNA for the CDR3 is TGTGCCAGCAGTCCCAGGGGAGCCGGGGAGCTGTTTTTT.